The rows below give T cell receptor beta chains drawn from one sample of a study of T cells in Graves' hyperthyroidism and ophthalmopathy. One entry per CDR3 protein results from TCRdb running MiXCR on the multiplex PCR reads. The sample holds 400,000 to 450,000 distinct CDR3 sequences, 14% to 15% seen once. Sequenced sample: blood. The receptors here all came from a man aged 18 to 35 with Graves' ophthalmopathy. Both conserved end residues are part of each CDR3. Each record gives: V gene, CDR3 length, J gene, CDR3 protein.

TRBV30	13	TRBJ1-1	CAWDRGYGTEAFF
TRBV7-8	16	TRBJ2-1	CASSSRLGIYYNEQFF
TRBV6-4	15	TRBJ2-1	CASSDDTSPYNEQFF
TRBV3-1	15	TRBJ1-1	CASSQYRDRGVWAFF
TRBV19	16	TRBJ1-5	CATHSRQIYSNQPQHF
TRBV28	15	TRBJ2-5	CASSLEQGAGETQYF
TRBV18	14	TRBJ1-4	CASSTTVINEKLFF
TRBV30	13	TRBJ2-7	CAWSSKREREQYF
TRBV13	17	TRBJ2-3	CASSLNLGAASTDTQYF
TRBV10-3	15	TRBJ2-1	CAISGSSGQLNEQFF
TRBV5-1	13	TRBJ2-3	CASLRQGSDTQYF
TRBV9	13	TRBJ2-1	CASSGPTSGEQFF
TRBV27	16	TRBJ1-1	CASADSPFPMNTEAFF
TRBV5-1	14	TRBJ2-1	CASSERTRYNEQFF
TRBV27	18	TRBJ2-1	CATGTSGGAPGASNEQFF
TRBV28	13	TRBJ1-1	CASSIGTRTEAFF
TRBV7-9	16	TRBJ2-6	CARGGTSGSGANVLTF
TRBV6-1	11	TRBJ2-7	CASTDRDQQYF
TRBV3-1	15	TRBJ1-1	CASSLRQNMNTEAFF
TRBV12-3/TRBV12-4	14	TRBJ2-7	CASSWGTGKREQYF
TRBV12-3/TRBV12-4	17	TRBJ1-3	CASSRTGTAGFGNTIYF